The TCR beta chain described here comes from a study of pediatric ulcerative colitis. Regarding the study as a whole: Blood-rectal clonal overlap within each person was significantly higher in ulcerative colitis patients than controls.

Points on this clone: The antigen is undetermined.

The germline V gene encodes CDR1 SGHTA and CDR2 FQGNSA. The junction had 2 bases not matched to a gene; V was cut back by 8 bases and J by 4 bases. There are 13 residues in the CDR3. The data were produced by immunoSEQ multiplex PCR, yet TCRdb's version contains in-frame clones alone and is incomplete. Of 17,000 or so clones listed, approximately 74% are singletons. The rectum was sampled with one to two pinch biopsies at colonoscopy. The diagnostic colonoscopy in ulcerative colitis patients preceded any immunosuppressive treatment. The sample comprised gut tissue. This TCR was recovered from a girl between 10 and 17 years old with moderate ulcerative colitis. The gene calls are TRBV7-2 and TRBJ1-6; 7 nucleotides match TRBD1. The CDR3 nucleotides are TGTGCCAGCCGGGACAGTTATAATTCACCCCTCCACTTT. It encodes CASRDSYNSPLHF.